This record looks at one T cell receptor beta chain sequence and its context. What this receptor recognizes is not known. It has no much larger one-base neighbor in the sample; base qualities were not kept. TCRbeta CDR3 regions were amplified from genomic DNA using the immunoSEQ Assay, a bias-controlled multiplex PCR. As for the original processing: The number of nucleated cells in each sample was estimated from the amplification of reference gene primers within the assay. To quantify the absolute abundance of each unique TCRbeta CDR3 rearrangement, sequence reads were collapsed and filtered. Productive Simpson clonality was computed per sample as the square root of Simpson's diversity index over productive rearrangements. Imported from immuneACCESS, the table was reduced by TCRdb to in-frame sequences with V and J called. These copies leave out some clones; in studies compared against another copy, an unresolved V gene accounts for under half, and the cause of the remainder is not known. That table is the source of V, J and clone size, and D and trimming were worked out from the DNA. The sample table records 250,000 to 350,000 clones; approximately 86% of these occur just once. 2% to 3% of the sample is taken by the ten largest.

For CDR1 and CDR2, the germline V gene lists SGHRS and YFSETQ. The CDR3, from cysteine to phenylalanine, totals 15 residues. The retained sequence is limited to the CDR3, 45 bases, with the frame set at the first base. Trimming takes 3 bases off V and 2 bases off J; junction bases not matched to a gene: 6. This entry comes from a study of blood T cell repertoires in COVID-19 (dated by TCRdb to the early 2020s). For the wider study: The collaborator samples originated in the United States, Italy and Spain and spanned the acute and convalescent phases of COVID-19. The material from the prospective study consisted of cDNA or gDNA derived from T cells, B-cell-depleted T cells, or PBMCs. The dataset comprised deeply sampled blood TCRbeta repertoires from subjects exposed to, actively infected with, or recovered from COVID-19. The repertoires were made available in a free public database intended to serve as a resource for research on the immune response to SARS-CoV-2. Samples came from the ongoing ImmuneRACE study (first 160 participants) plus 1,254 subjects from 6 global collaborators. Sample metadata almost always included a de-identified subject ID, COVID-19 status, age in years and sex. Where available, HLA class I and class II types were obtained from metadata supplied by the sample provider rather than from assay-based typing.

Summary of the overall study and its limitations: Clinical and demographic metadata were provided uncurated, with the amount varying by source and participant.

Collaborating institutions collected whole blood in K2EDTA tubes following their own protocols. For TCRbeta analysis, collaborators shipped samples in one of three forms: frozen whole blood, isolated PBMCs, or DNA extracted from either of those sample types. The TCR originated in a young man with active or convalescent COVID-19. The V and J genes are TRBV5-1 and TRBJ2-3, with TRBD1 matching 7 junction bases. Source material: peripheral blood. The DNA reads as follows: TGCGCCAGCAGCTCCCAGGGGACAGCCACAGATACGCAGTATTTT. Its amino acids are CASSSQGTATDTQYF.